Detailed here is one T cell receptor beta chain. From germline, CDR1 is SEHNR and CDR2 FQNEAQ (reference sequence). V was shortened by 1 base and J by 10 bases, with 16 bases between the two germline ends. This CDR3 spans 14 amino acids. This entry belongs to a study of OX40 agonist ivuxolimab in advanced cancers. Clones were read by immunoSEQ multiplex PCR, and TCRdb kept only the in-frame ones, dropping some. Altogether 69,000 or so clones are present, about 83% being singletons, with the ten largest covering 5% to 6.5%. The source of this sequence is an adult with an advanced solid tumor such as melanoma, head and neck, liver or kidney cancer. This specimen was CD4+ or CD8+ T cells sorted from blood, taken in a trial of the OX40 agonist ivuxolimab. The chain is built from TRBV7-9 and TRBJ1-2; D possibly corresponds to TRBD1 (6 bases). The CDR3 bases are TGTGCCAGCAGCTTAGACAGGGCAACAATTTCCTACACCTTC. Residues: CASSLDRATISYTF.